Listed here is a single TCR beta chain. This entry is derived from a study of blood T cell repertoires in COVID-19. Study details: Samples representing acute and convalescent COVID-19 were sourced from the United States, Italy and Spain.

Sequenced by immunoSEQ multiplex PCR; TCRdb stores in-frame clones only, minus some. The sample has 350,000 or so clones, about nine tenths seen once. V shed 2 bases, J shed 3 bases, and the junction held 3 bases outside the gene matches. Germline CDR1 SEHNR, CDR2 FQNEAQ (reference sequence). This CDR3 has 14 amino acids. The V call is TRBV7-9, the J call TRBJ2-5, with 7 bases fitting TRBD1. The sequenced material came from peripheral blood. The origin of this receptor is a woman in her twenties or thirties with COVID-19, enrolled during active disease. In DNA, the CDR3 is TGTGCCAGCAGCTTAACAGGGGCCGAAGAGACCCAGTACTTC. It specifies CASSLTGAEETQYF.